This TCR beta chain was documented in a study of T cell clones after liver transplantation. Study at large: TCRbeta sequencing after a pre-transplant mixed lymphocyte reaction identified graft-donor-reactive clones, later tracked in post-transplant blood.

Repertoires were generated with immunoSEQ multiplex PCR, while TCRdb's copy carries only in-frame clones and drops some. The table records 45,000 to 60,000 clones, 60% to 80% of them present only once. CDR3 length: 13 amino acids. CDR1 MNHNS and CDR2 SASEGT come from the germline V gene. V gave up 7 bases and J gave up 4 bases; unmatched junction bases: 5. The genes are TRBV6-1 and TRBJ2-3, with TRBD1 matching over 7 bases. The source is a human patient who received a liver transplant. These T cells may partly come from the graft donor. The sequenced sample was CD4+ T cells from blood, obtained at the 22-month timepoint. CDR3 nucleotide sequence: TGTGCCAGCACCCGACAGGGCGCAGATACGCAGTATTTT. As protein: CASTRQGADTQYF.